This T cell receptor beta chain was profiled in a study of T cell changes during pregnancy in multiple sclerosis. Germline loops: CDR1 MDHEN, CDR2 SYDVKM. The CDR3 has 15 residues. With 6 bases removed from V and 5 bases from J, the gap between germline ends came to 19 bases. Using immunoSEQ multiplex PCR, the repertoire was profiled, and TCRdb retains in-frame clones only, with some absent. The profile shows some 80,000 clones, roughly 95% of them singletons. The TCR sequence derives from a female donor with multiple sclerosis, enrolled in a pregnancy study. The starting material was peripheral blood, obtained in the second trimester of pregnancy. This chain connects TRBV28 to TRBJ1-2; no firm D call. The CDR3 reads CASSRAGGRLYGYTF. DNA of the CDR3: TGTGCCAGCAGCCGGGCGGGAGGGCGGTTATATGGCTACACCTTC.